This T cell receptor beta chain was recovered during a study of B cell selection in AIRE deficiency. Points from the study as a whole: In TCRBV usage, CDR3 length and diversity, patient Tconv and Treg cells matched healthy donors.

The assay was immunoSEQ multiplex PCR, and TCRdb's table has in-frame clones only and misses some. The data hold roughly 23,000 clones, with approximately 96% observed a single time. On this clone itself: What it recognizes is unknown.

The sorted conventional CD4 T cells were gated as CD4+CD127+. The ends were cut back, 7 bases at V and 7 bases at J, with 11 bases in the middle. This CDR3 has 12 residues. The germline gives CDR1 LNHDA, CDR2 SQIVND (reference sequence). The TCR comes from a human donor in good health. The chain couples TRBV19 to TRBJ1-5, with D possibly matching TRBD1 (5 bases). The material sequenced was CD4+CD127+ conventional T cells sorted from PBMCs. The CDR3 loop is CASTLRGQPQHF. The CDR3 nucleotides are TGTGCCAGTACCCTACGGGGGCAGCCCCAGCATTTT.